The 25 T cell receptor beta chains in this list originate from one sample, sequenced in a study of beta chain features in type 1 diabetes (dated 2018 in TCRdb). Beyond this particular receptor, the publication reports: In all four CD4+ subsets, TCRB CDR3 length was moderately but significantly shorter in type 1 diabetes patients.

Preparation of the library involved the immunoSEQ multiplex PCR assay. The High Capacity cDNA Reverse Transcription Kit was used to reverse transcribe all of the isolated RNA, meaning that expressed TCRB transcripts were what got sequenced. In TCRdb, the immuneACCESS table is reduced to in-frame sequences with V and J assigned. These tables do not hold every clone; where another copy was compared, an unresolved V gene accounts for under half, and the others remain unexplained. The sample has some 700,000 clones on record, 13% of them singletons. The ten largest make up approximately 0.022% of the sample. Their antigens are not known. Sequencing was carried out using naive CD4+ T cells from blood. The sample's cell subset or site label, decoded: true naive CD4+ T cells. The source of these receptors is a man aged 18 to 29 with type 1 diabetes.

This clone was counted between two and nine times. The V and J genes are TRBV7-2 and TRBJ1-5; 8 positions agree with TRBD1. From germline, CDR1 is SGHTA and CDR2 FQGNSA. V lost 5 bases and J lost 6; bases outside the gene matches: 6. The CDR3 runs 14 residues. CDR3 region: CASSPSGGLQPQHF. The CDR3 DNA sequence: TGTGCCAGCAGCCCATCAGGGGGCCTTCAGCCCCAGCATTTT. Based on the CDR3 plus reference TRBV7-2 and TRBJ1-5, the full variable domain is GAGVSQSPSNKVTEKGKDVELRCDPISGHTALYWYRQSLGQGLEFLIYFQGNSAPDKSGLPSDRFSAERTGGSVSTLTIQRTQQEDSAVYLCASSPSGGLQPQHFGDGTRLSIL.

The rearrangement joins TRBV7-9 to TRBJ2-3; maybe TRBD1 (6 bases). The CDR3 spans 15 residues. V was clipped by 3 bases and J by 5 bases, with 15 bases between them. Germline values: CDR1 SEHNR, CDR2 FQNEAQ (reference sequence). CDR3 sequence: CASSFVRGAGDTQYF. CDR3 in DNA: TGTGCCAGCAGCTTTGTCAGGGGAGCCGGAGATACGCAGTATTTT.

This rearrangement joins TRBV9 to TRBJ1-1, with TRBD1 identical over 7 bases. V shed 1 base, J shed 7 bases, and the junction held 4 bases outside the gene matches. This CDR3 is 13 amino acids long. Per germline, CDR1 SGDLS and CDR2 YYNGEE. CDR3 amino acids: CASSVLGGREAFF. The DNA for the CDR3 is TGTGCCAGCAGCGTATTAGGGGGCCGTGAAGCTTTCTTT.

The rearrangement links TRBV5-6 to TRBJ1-1; tentative D call: TRBD1 (6 bases). V lost 7 bases and J lost 9, with 16 bases in between. The CDR3 consists of 12 residues. Germline assignment: CDR1 SGHDT and CDR2 YYEEEE. CDR3 amino acids: CASGPRQAKAFF. As DNA, the CDR3 is TGTGCCAGCGGACCTAGACAGGCTAAAGCTTTCTTT. Drawing the rest from reference TRBV5-6 and TRBJ1-1, the complete variable domain is DAGVTQSPTHLIKTRGQQVTLRCSPKSGHDTVSWYQQALGQGPQFIFQYYEEEERQRGNFPDRFSGHQFPNYSSELNVNALLLGDSALYLCASGPRQAKAFFGQGTRLTVV.

This clone was seen only a few times. The chain carries TRBV5-1 and TRBJ1-2; D not resolved. Germline V gene data show CDR1 as SGHRS and CDR2 as YFSETQ. This CDR3 contains 14 residues. V lost 0 bases and J lost 4, with 10 bases in between. The CDR3 loop is CASSLVVGSYGYTF. DNA of the CDR3: TGCGCCAGCAGCTTGGTTGTGGGTTCCTATGGCTACACCTTC.

This clone was counted a few times. This rearrangement joins TRBV5-4 to TRBJ2-3, with D unclear. Trimming took off 4 bases at V and 2 bases at J, with 17 bases between the two ends. The CDR3 has 16 amino acids. CDR1 and CDR2 from the germline V gene are SGHNT and YYREEE (reference sequence). The CDR3 DNA reads as TGTGCCAGCAGCCTTGCGCGTCCTACTTCCACAGATACGCAGTATTTT. Translated: CASSLARPTSTDTQYF.

In its sample, this clone was seen a few times. The chain uses TRBV6-4 and TRBJ1-2, with D possibly matching TRBD1 (6 bases). Germline V gene lookup returns CDR1 MRHNA and CDR2 SNTAGT. The CDR3 contains 14 residues. The V end was cut by 5 bases, the J end by 8 bases, with 18 bases between. The CDR3 protein is CASSSRGGNGGYTF. The CDR3 DNA reads as TGTGCCAGCAGTTCCCGAGGGGGGAATGGAGGCTACACCTTC.

DNA of the CDR3: TGTGCCTGGAGTCCCGGACTAGCGGGATCACCAGATACGCAGTATTTT. Translating gives CAWSPGLAGSPDTQYF. The rearrangement links TRBV30 to TRBJ2-3; 12 positions match TRBD2. Germline V lookup: CDR1 GTSNPN, CDR2 SVGIG (reference sequence). V was pared by 2 bases and J by 4 bases, with 7 bases of the junction left unmatched. The CDR3 has 16 residues.

This clone was recorded a few times. The CDR3 loop is CASSQEGSVSSYNEQFF. Written as DNA, the CDR3 is TGCGCCAGCAGCCAAGAGGGCAGCGTGAGCTCCTACAATGAGCAGTTCTTC. The chain combines TRBV4-1 with TRBJ2-1, with no clear D. The CDR3 runs to 17 residues. The ends were cut back, 0 bases at V and 0 bases at J, with 12 bases in the middle. CDR1 is MGHRA and CDR2 is YSYEKL in the germline V gene.

The genes are TRBV5-4 and TRBJ2-7, with D unresolved. CDR3 length: 13 amino acids. The ends were cut back, 5 bases at V and 5 bases at J, with 14 bases in the middle. CDR1 SGHNT and CDR2 YYREEE come from the germline V gene (reference sequence). The CDR3 here is CASSRVGQDEQYF. The CDR3 region has the DNA TGTGCCAGCAGTCGGGTGGGCCAGGACGAGCAGTACTTC.

This clone was detected a few times. The chain carries TRBV5-8 and TRBJ1-1; D possibly corresponds to TRBD1 (5 bases). Germline V gene sequence: CDR1 SGHTS, CDR2 YDEGEE. Trimming shortened V by 5 bases and J by 0 bases, and 11 bases separated the two germline ends. CDR3 length: 14 residues. CDR3 residues: CASRPDTLNTEAFF. The CDR3, as DNA: TGTGCCAGCAGACCGGACACATTGAACACTGAAGCTTTCTTT.

V gene TRBV7-9 combines with J gene TRBJ2-1; weak D call: TRBD1 (6 bases). The CDR3 is 14 residues long. Germline-derived CDR1 and CDR2 are SEHNR and FQNEAQ (reference sequence). Trimming pared 2 bases from V and 5 bases from J, leaving 10 bases between. The CDR3 region has the DNA TGTGCCAGCAGCTTAAGGGCAGGGGACAATGAGCAGTTCTTC. It translates to CASSLRAGDNEQFF. Drawing the rest from reference TRBV7-9 and TRBJ2-1, the complete variable domain is DTGVSQNPRHKITKRGQNVTFRCDPISEHNRLYWYRQTLGQGPEFLTYFQNEAQLEKSRLLSDRFSAERPKGSFSTLEIQRTEQGDSAMYLCASSLRAGDNEQFFGPGTRLTVL.

The chain employs TRBV6-5 and TRBJ1-5; D call uncertain. Trimming cost V 5 bases and J 2 bases, with 13 bases left between them. Germline V gene sequence: CDR1 MNHEY, CDR2 SVGAGI. This CDR3 has 15 residues. CDR3 sequence (DNA): TGTGCCAGCAGTGGCCCGGATGGGGGCAATCAGCCCCAGCATTTT. Translation: CASSGPDGGNQPQHF.

The chain uses TRBV25-1 and TRBJ1-4; no definite D call. Germline CDR1 is MGHDK and CDR2 is SYGVNS. CDR3 length equals 14 residues. Trimming took off 3 bases at V and 0 bases at J, with 5 bases between the two ends. The CDR3 coding sequence is TGTGCCAGCAGTGAGGCAGCAACTAATGAAAAACTGTTTTTT. Amino acid sequence: CASSEAATNEKLFF.

This chain connects TRBV4-1 to TRBJ1-3, with D hard to call. The CDR3 totals 15 residues. The ends were cut back, 1 base at V and 0 bases at J, with 7 bases in the middle. Germline V CDR1 and CDR2: MGHRA, YSYEKL. Here the CDR3 reads CASSQADFSGNTIYF. The CDR3 region has the DNA TGCGCCAGCAGCCAAGCGGACTTCTCTGGAAACACCATATATTTT.

This sequence joins TRBV7-2 and TRBJ2-7, with TRBD2 matching 10 bases. Trimming took 7 bases from V and 1 from J; bases not matched to a gene: 13. Germline assignment: CDR1 SGHTA and CDR2 FQGNSA. The CDR3 spans 17 residues. For the CDR3, the DNA is TGTGCCAGCACCGTTCGTTCTCTAGCGGGGGTATCCTACGAGCAGTACTTC. Its protein is CASTVRSLAGVSYEQYF. Complete variable domain (other parts from reference TRBV7-2 and TRBJ2-7): GAGVSQSPSNKVTEKGKDVELRCDPISGHTALYWYRQSLGQGLEFLIYFQGNSAPDKSGLPSDRFSAERTGGSVSTLTIQRTQQEDSAVYLCASTVRSLAGVSYEQYFGPGTRLTVT.

The J gene is TRBJ2-4, the V gene TRBV15; TRBD2 is a possible D gene (6 bases). Germline V lookup: CDR1 LNHNV, CDR2 YYDKDF (reference sequence). V shed 1 base and J shed 0 bases, with 13 bases lying between them. This CDR3 has 17 residues. The CDR3 loop is CATSRADGGVAKNIQYF. The CDR3 region has the DNA TGTGCCACCAGCAGAGCCGATGGCGGGGTAGCCAAAAACATTCAGTACTTC. Variable domain in full (rest from reference TRBV15 and TRBJ2-4): DAMVIQNPRYQVTQFGKPVTLSCSQTLNHNVMYWYQQKSSQAPKLLFHYYDKDFNNEADTPDNFQSRRPNTSFCFLDIRSPGLGDTAMYLCATSRADGGVAKNIQYFGAGTRLSVL.

The V call is TRBV7-9, the J call TRBJ2-1, with D tentatively TRBD1 (6 bases). Germline V gives CDR1 SEHNR, CDR2 FQNEAQ (reference sequence). Trimming removed 4 bases from V and 7 bases from J, with 11 bases in between. CDR3 length equals 13 residues. The CDR3 DNA reads as TGTGCCAGCAGCTGGGGCGGACAGAATGAGCAGTTCTTC. The encoded protein is CASSWGGQNEQFF.

The chain combines TRBV11-3 with TRBJ2-5; D is possibly TRBD1 or TRBD2 (5 bases each). V was trimmed by 0 bases and J by 7 bases, leaving 15 bases between them. This CDR3 is built from 15 residues. The germline V gene encodes CDR1 SGHNT and CDR2 YENEEA. The CDR3 spells CASSLDPTGGRTQYF. CDR3 DNA sequence: TGTGCCAGCAGCTTAGATCCCACAGGAGGCAGGACCCAGTACTTC.

This clone was observed a few times. This CDR3 reads CASSLEGAGWQPQHF. For the CDR3, the DNA is TGTGCCAGCAGCTTGGAGGGCGCAGGGTGGCAGCCCCAGCATTTT. The chain links TRBV5-5 to TRBJ1-5; maybe TRBD1 (5 bases). Per the germline V gene, CDR1 is SGHKS and CDR2 is YYEKEE (reference sequence). The length of the CDR3 is 15 residues. With 0 bases removed from V and 7 bases from J, the gap between germline ends came to 14 bases.

A few counts support this clone. The chain joins TRBV9 to TRBJ2-3; TRBD2 might be the D (5 bases). Germline V gives CDR1 SGDLS, CDR2 YYNGEE. V was shortened by 6 bases and J by 0 bases, with 14 bases between the two germline ends. CDR3 length equals 15 residues. CDR3 in amino acids: CASTPGVTSTDTQYF. Written as DNA, the CDR3 is TGTGCCAGCACCCCCGGGGTTACTAGCACAGATACGCAGTATTTT.

This clone was seen more than once but under ten times. The chain employs TRBV6-1 and TRBJ1-1; D is ambiguous. Trimming cost V 3 bases and J 5 bases, with 4 bases left between them. CDR3 length equals 11 residues. The germline gives CDR1 MNHNS, CDR2 SASEGT. For the CDR3, the DNA is TGTGCCAGCAGTGATTTTACTGAAGCTTTCTTT. Its translation is CASSDFTEAFF.

This sequence joins TRBV5-4 and TRBJ2-7; 10 bases align to TRBD2. V was pared by 4 bases and J by 2 bases, with 9 bases of the junction left unmatched. Germline V gives CDR1 SGHNT, CDR2 YYREEE (reference sequence). The CDR3 sequence is 16 residues long. DNA for the CDR3: TGTGCCAGCAGCCCTAGTGGGCTAGCGGGGGCCTACGAGCAGTACTTC. It specifies CASSPSGLAGAYEQYF.

This clone has just a few counts. This rearrangement joins TRBV6-1 to TRBJ1-1; 11 bases match TRBD1. V was pared by 0 bases and J by 0 bases, with 18 bases of the junction left unmatched. The CDR3 runs 22 residues. Germline lookup yields CDR1 MNHNS and CDR2 SASEGT. The CDR3 is CASSEASKWGQGGPFMNTEAFF. Here the CDR3 DNA reads TGTGCCAGCAGTGAAGCAAGTAAATGGGGACAGGGGGGACCCTTTATGAACACTGAAGCTTTCTTT.

This clone was seen more than once but under ten times. The V call is TRBV29-1, the J call TRBJ1-1, with TRBD1 as a possible D gene (5 bases). The CDR3 is 15 amino acids. V lost 0 bases and J 4 bases, leaving 15 bases between the germline ends. The germline gives CDR1 SQVTM, CDR2 ANQGSEA. CDR3 coding DNA: TGCAGCGTTGAAGATCTTGGGGGAGTGGGCACTGAAGCTTTCTTT. Encoded protein: CSVEDLGGVGTEAFF.